The present entry profiles one T cell receptor (beta chain) with its context. Antigen unknown. Profiling relied on immunoSEQ multiplex PCR, and the TCRdb table lists in-frame clones only, not all of them. The sample shows about 8,000 clones, 95% to 98% of them seen only once. Healthy children aged roughly 16-56 months having elective surgery, and healthy nonsmoking adults, gave blood. Adult controls were healthy nonsmokers aged about 20-55 years, median approximately 40 years. The sample belongs to a study of naive CD8 T cells in extremely preterm neonates. Per the germline V gene, CDR1 is MDHEN and CDR2 is SYDVKM. V was trimmed by 2 bases and J by 1 base, leaving 13 bases between them. This CDR3 has 16 amino acids. Whole-study findings and limits: Preterm infants showed shorter CDR3s, fewer N additions and less trimming than older groups. Compared with all age groups, preterm neonates showed less repertoire richness.

The sequence derives from a human donor in good health. The material sequenced was naive CD8+ T cells from blood. The rearrangement uses TRBV28 and TRBJ2-3; D ambiguous. CDR3 DNA: TGTGCCAGCAGTTTAAATGTGCGGTCCCGCACAGATACGCAGTATTTT. It codes for CASSLNVRSRTDTQYF. Using reference TRBV28 and TRBJ2-3 for the parts outside the CDR3, the full variable domain is DVKVTQSSRYLVKRTGEKVFLECVQDMDHENMFWYRQDPGLGLRLIYFSYDVKMKEKGDIPEGYSVSREKKERFSLILESASTNQTSMYLCASSLNVRSRTDTQYFGPGTRLTVL.